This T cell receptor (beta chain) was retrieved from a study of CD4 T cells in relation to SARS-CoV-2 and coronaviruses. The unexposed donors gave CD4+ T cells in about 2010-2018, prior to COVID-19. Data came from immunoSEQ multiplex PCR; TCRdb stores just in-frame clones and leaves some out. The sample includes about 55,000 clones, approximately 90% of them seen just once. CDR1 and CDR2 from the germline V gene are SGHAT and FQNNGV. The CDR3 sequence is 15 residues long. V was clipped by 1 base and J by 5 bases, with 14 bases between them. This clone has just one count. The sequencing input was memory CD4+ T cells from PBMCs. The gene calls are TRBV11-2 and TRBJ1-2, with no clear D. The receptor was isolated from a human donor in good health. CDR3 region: CASSLGSGRLYGYTF. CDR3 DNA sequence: TGTGCCAGCAGCTTAGGGTCGGGCAGACTATATGGCTACACCTTC.